This TCR beta chain was identified in a study of cytomegalovirus exposure and HLA in healthy donors. Notes on the study in general: Certain sequence variants were highly shared and formed a cluster, and this cluster was likely a sequencing artifact.

This clone was found a few times. What it binds is unknown. The germline V gene has CDR1 LNHDA and CDR2 SQIVND (reference sequence). This CDR3 has 16 amino acids. V trimming: 6 bases; J trimming: 4 bases; junction bases outside the gene matches: 8. Both 60 Vbeta primers and 13 Jbeta primers went into the PCR. Original analysis: Later reanalysis found approximately 80 million unique TCR beta chains, some 10 million of them shared. TCRdb keeps only in-frame clones here, not all; method: immunoSEQ multiplex PCR. D and trimming were read from the DNA, whereas the V and J calls and clone size are those reported in that table. Of some 190,000 clones listed, about four fifths were seen once; the top ten hold 3.4%.

Source material: PBMCs. This sequence joins TRBV19 and TRBJ2-2; 10 bases fit TRBD1. The TCR was taken from a man in his forties or fifties in good health and CMV-seropositive. The CDR3 DNA reads as TGTGCCAGTAGAAGGGACGACAGGGGGCGCACCGGGGAGCTGTTTTTT. Translation gives CASRRDDRGRTGELFF.